These 2 T cell receptor beta chains came from one sample sequenced in a study of T cell clonality in common variable immunodeficiency. The data were produced by immunoSEQ multiplex PCR, yet TCRdb's version contains in-frame clones alone and is incomplete. The sample includes tens of thousands of clones, none of them occurring once. Source material: peripheral blood mononuclear cells. These receptors were obtained from a person aged 18-70 years in good health.

There are many counts of this clone. The read is 3 residues too short to cover the CDR3 end, so that end is filled in from the germline J gene. The V gene is TRBV20-1, the J gene TRBJ2-3; 10 nucleotides match TRBD1. Per germline, CDR1 DFQATT and CDR2 SNEGSKA (reference sequence). The CDR3 is 16 residues long. The V gene end was trimmed by 3 bases and the J gene end by 0 bases; junction bases not matched to a gene: 6. CDR3: CSARNPGQGSTDTQYF. CDR3 bases read: TGCAGTGCTAGGAACCCGGGACAGGGGAGCACAGATACG.

This clone was seen repeatedly, ten times or more. The read gets to within 3 residues of the CDR3 end, and the germline J gene fills in the rest. The chain joins TRBV6-2 or TRBV6-3 to TRBJ2-1, with D unresolved. Trimming took off 5 bases at V and 6 bases at J, with 20 bases between the two ends. The CDR3 covers 16 residues. In germline, CDR1 is MNHEY, CDR2 SVGEGT. The CDR3 bases that were read are TGTGCCAGCAGTGGAAGCAGGTTATTGACCACCAATGAG. As protein: CASSGSRLLTTNE. The whole CDR3 sequence is CASSGSRLLTTNEQFF.